A selection of T cell receptor beta chains follows, all from one sample in a study of blood T cell repertoires in COVID-19. Generated by immunoSEQ multiplex PCR, the TCRdb table keeps only in-frame clones and is missing some. The table shows under 150,000 clones, with more than 80% occurring only once. The specimen was peripheral blood. The receptor set was obtained from a human donor in a cohort sampled during active COVID-19. CDR3s include the opening cysteine and the closing phenylalanine or tryptophan. D genes are given only for firm matches. Clone size is shown for a subset of rows, as once, few, many or a class of expanded clone.

cdr3_nt cdr3_aa j_call d_call clone_size v_call
TGCAGTGCTAGTGGCGAACCTGCCTATAATTCACCCCTCCACTTT CSASGEPAYNSPLHF TRBJ1-6 - few TRBV20-1
TGTGCCAGCACTCTAGGGACTCTTACAGATACGCAGTATTTT CASTLGTLTDTQYF TRBJ2-3 - once TRBV7-2
TGTGCCAGTAGTACGCCAGGGTACAATGAGCAGTTCTTC CASSTPGYNEQFF TRBJ2-1 - - TRBV19
TGTGCCGTCCGAAAGCCAAGCCTCTATGGCTACACCTTC CAVRKPSLYGYTF TRBJ1-2 - - TRBV30
TGTGCCAGCAGGAAACCGGGGATCCCTGAAGCTTTCTTT CASRKPGIPEAFF TRBJ1-1 - - TRBV5-4
TGCGCCAGCAGCCAAGCCGGGACAGGGGGCGGAGAGACCCAGTACTTC CASSQAGTGGGETQYF TRBJ2-5 TRBD1 - TRBV4-1
TGTGCCAGCAGTAAGGACAGGGTTGGCGGCTACACCTTC CASSKDRVGGYTF TRBJ1-2 TRBD1 - TRBV27
TGTGCCAGCTATGCAGGGCACACTGAAGCTTTCTTT CASYAGHTEAFF TRBJ1-1 - - TRBV19
TGTGCCTGGAGTCTTAAAAATTACCGGGACAGGGACTACGAGCAGTACTTC CAWSLKNYRDRDYEQYF TRBJ2-7 TRBD1 once TRBV30
TGTGCCAGCATAAGAACTAGCGGAGAGACCCAGTACTTC CASIRTSGETQYF TRBJ2-5 TRBD2 - TRBV6-5
TGTGCCAGCAGCTTGGGTTGGAACTCACCAGGGCGTGGCTACACCTTC CASSLGWNSPGRGYTF TRBJ1-2 - - TRBV5-6
TGTGCCAGCAGCCCTACTAGCGGGAGCGTAACCGGGGAGCTGTTTTTT CASSPTSGSVTGELFF TRBJ2-2 TRBD2 - TRBV9
TGTGCCAGCAGCCCCGACAGATTTCTCCGGGAGCTGTTTTTT CASSPDRFLRELFF TRBJ2-2 - - TRBV6-5
TGTGCCAGCAGTCCGAGCGGGACCCGAGGGCGACTGTTTTTT CASSPSGTRGRLFF TRBJ1-4 - - TRBV28
TGTGCCTGGAGATCCCCAGGGGCGAACACTGAAGCTTTCTTT CAWRSPGANTEAFF TRBJ1-1 - - TRBV30
TGTGCCAGCAGCTTAGGCAGGGGGAGAGTAATGGATAATTCACCCCTCCACTTT CASSLGRGRVMDNSPLHF TRBJ1-6 TRBD1 - TRBV5-6
TGTGCCTGGAGTGTGGGGACAGGCTACACCTTC CAWSVGTGYTF TRBJ1-2 - - TRBV30
TGTGCCAGCAGCGAAGGGACAGGCTATGGCTACACCTTC CASSEGTGYGYTF TRBJ1-2 TRBD1 few TRBV11-2
TGCGCCAGCACGGGAACACGTCTCAACACAGATACGCAGTATTTT CASTGTRLNTDTQYF TRBJ2-3 - - TRBV10-2